The 16 T cell receptor beta chains presented below share a single source sample, sequenced in a study of Graves' ophthalmopathy and Graves' hyperthyroidism. RNA transcripts provided the template for amplifying TCR beta CDR3 regions. HTBI-primed first-round RT-PCR preceded second-round multiplex PCR. TCRdb called the multiplex PCR reads again in MiXCR, with one record for every CDR3 protein. Among under 250,000 distinct CDR3 sequences listed, just under 30% were seen once. Sequenced material: peripheral blood. These receptors were obtained from a man between 45 and 60 years old with Graves' ophthalmopathy.

This clonotype was picked up many times. The gene calls are TRBV27 and TRBJ2-7; D is uncertain. CDR3 length equals 13 residues. CDR1 MNHEY and CDR2 SMNVEV come from the germline V gene (reference sequence). Trimming pared 4 bases from V and 5 bases from J, leaving 12 bases between. The CDR3 DNA reads TGTGCCAGCAGTTCCCTGGCCCTCAACGAGCAGTACTTC. Translating it yields CASSSLALNEQYF.

The chain employs TRBV12-3 or TRBV12-4 and TRBJ1-3, with D uncertain. Between the trimmed V and J ends, which lost 0 bases and 0 bases, there was a span of 3 bases. The CDR3 runs 14 residues. CDR3 nucleotide sequence: TGTGCCAGCAGTTTAGCAAGCTCTGGAAACACCATATATTTT. Protein product: CASSLASSGNTIYF.

The sample holds many counts of this clonotype. The V and J genes are TRBV9 and TRBJ1-5; D call uncertain. The V end lost 7 bases, the J end lost 0 bases, and 11 bases lay between the germline ends. The CDR3 loop spans 14 amino acids. The V gene's germline CDR1 is SGDLS and CDR2 YYNGEE. The CDR3 sequence is CASSPGNSNQPQHF. CDR3 DNA sequence: TGTGCCAGCTCCCCCGGGAATAGCAATCAGCCCCAGCATTTT.

This clonotype was seen repeatedly, ten times or more. The genes are TRBV15 and TRBJ1-6, with D unclear. The CDR3 spans 13 residues. V gave up 5 bases and J gave up 8 bases, with 10 bases separating them. Germline V gene sequence: CDR1 LNHNV, CDR2 YYDKDF (reference sequence). The CDR3 sequence: CATSLNDYSPLHF. The DNA for the CDR3 is TGTGCCACCAGCTTGAATGACTATTCACCCCTCCACTTT. The full variable domain, rest sourced from reference TRBV15 and TRBJ1-6, is DAMVIQNPRYQVTQFGKPVTLSCSQTLNHNVMYWYQQKSSQAPKLLFHYYDKDFNNEADTPDNFQSRRPNTSFCFLDIRSPGLGDTAMYLCATSLNDYSPLHFGNGTRLTVT.

The rearrangement uses TRBV11-2 and TRBJ2-5; D perhaps matches TRBD2 (7 bases). This CDR3 comprises 16 residues. The germline CDR1 and CDR2 sequences are SGHAT and FQNNGV. V was pared by 5 bases and J by 3 bases, with 19 bases between. The CDR3 sequence is CASSDRGGGREETQYF. The CDR3 DNA sequence: TGTGCCAGCAGCGATAGAGGGGGGGGCAGGGAAGAGACCCAGTACTTC.

This clonotype has at least ten counts. The chain is built from TRBV20-1 and TRBJ1-5; D is uncertain. Germline-derived CDR1 and CDR2 are DFQATT and SNEGSKA (reference sequence). V lost 3 bases to trimming and J lost 2 bases, with 20 bases between them. The CDR3 has 17 amino acids. The CDR3 sequence is CSARILGEGSRNQPQHF. CDR3 nucleotides: TGCAGTGCTAGGATCCTGGGCGAGGGTTCGCGCAATCAGCCCCAGCATTTT.

At least ten counts were recorded for this clonotype. The rearrangement uses TRBV27 and TRBJ2-7; D might be TRBD1 (6 bases). V lost 0 bases, J lost 2 bases, and 8 bases lay in between. The CDR3 consists of 14 residues. Germline V lookup: CDR1 MNHEY, CDR2 SMNVEV (reference sequence). CDR3 DNA sequence: TGTGCCAGCAGTTTATCAGGACAGACCTACGAGCAGTACTTC. It specifies CASSLSGQTYEQYF.

This clonotype was seen at least ten times. This sequence joins TRBV5-6 and TRBJ2-2; perhaps D is TRBD1 or TRBD2 (6 bases each). V gave up 5 bases and J gave up 4 bases, with 12 bases separating them. The germline V gene has CDR1 SGHDT and CDR2 YYEEEE. The CDR3 runs 14 residues. The CDR3 DNA reads TGTGCCAGCAGGCCGGGGGCGGCCACCGGGGAGCTGTTTTTT. This gives the protein CASRPGAATGELFF.

This clonotype was seen repeatedly, ten times or more. The V call is TRBV20-1, the J call TRBJ2-7; TRBD2 aligns across 10 bases. The CDR3 contains 15 residues. J gave up 7 bases and V 0 bases, and 9 bases lay outside the gene matches. Per germline, CDR1 DFQATT and CDR2 SNEGSKA (reference sequence). The DNA of the CDR3 is TGCAGTGCTAGAGATACTAGCGGGATCCAGTGGGAGCAGTACTTC. Protein: CSARDTSGIQWEQYF.

There are a few counts of this clonotype. This chain links TRBV6-5 with TRBJ1-1, with TRBD1 identical over 8 bases. CDR1 and CDR2 from the germline V gene are MNHEY and SVGAGI. The CDR3 loop spans 17 amino acids. With V trimmed by 3 bases and J by 1 base, 10 bases remained unmatched. CDR3 sequence: CASSYTWTGTWNTEAFF. The DNA of the CDR3 is TGTGCCAGCAGTTATACCTGGACAGGGACTTGGAACACTGAAGCTTTCTTT.

V usage is TRBV6-5 and J usage is TRBJ1-1, with D possibly being TRBD1 (6 bases). V lost 4 bases, J lost 5 bases, and 17 bases lay in between. There are 15 residues in the CDR3. CDR1 MNHEY and CDR2 SVGAGI come from the germline V gene. Here the CDR3 DNA reads TGTGCCAGCAGTTTCAGTCTCAGGGGATCGACTGAAGCTTTCTTT. Amino acids: CASSFSLRGSTEAFF.

This clonotype was seen a handful of times. The chain is built from TRBV6-1 and TRBJ2-7; 8 bases agree with TRBD1. V lost 4 bases and J lost 4; bases outside the gene matches: 6. The V gene's germline CDR1 is MNHNS and CDR2 SASEGT. This CDR3 spans 14 amino acids. CDR3 in DNA: TGTGCCAGCAGTGTGGGACAGGCGAATTACGAGCAGTACTTC. It translates to CASSVGQANYEQYF.

This clonotype occurred many times. The gene calls are TRBV6-6 and TRBJ1-1, with 7 bases matching TRBD1. After removal of 3 bases from V and 3 bases from J, the junction contained 22 bases not matched to a gene. Germline V CDR1 and CDR2: MNHNY, SVGAGI (reference sequence). This CDR3 contains 20 residues. The CDR3 protein is CASSYPTLIEGAKLDTEAFF. The CDR3, as DNA: TGTGCCAGCAGTTATCCGACCCTAATTGAGGGGGCGAAATTGGACACTGAAGCTTTCTTT.

This clonotype was recorded at least ten times. The J gene is TRBJ1-5, the V gene TRBV12-3 or TRBV12-4, with 8 bases aligning to TRBD1. V was clipped by 6 bases and J by 4 bases; unmatched bases: 8. The CDR3 has 15 amino acids. The CDR3 DNA reads as TGTGCCAGCAGGGGTAGCGGGACAGGAAATCAGCCCCAGCATTTT. This codes for CASRGSGTGNQPQHF.

This clonotype was observed many times. The chain carries TRBV4-2 and TRBJ2-2; D is unclear. CDR3 length: 16 amino acids. The V end was cut by 0 bases, the J end by 5 bases, with 13 bases between. From germline, CDR1 is LGHNA and CDR2 YNFKEQ. CDR3 nucleotides: TGTGCCAGCAGCCAAGATTGGAATGGGCTTACCGGGGAGCTGTTTTTT. This sequence encodes CASSQDWNGLTGELFF.

The chain carries TRBV12-3 or TRBV12-4 and TRBJ2-7; D not certain. CDR3 size: 13 residues. V was cut by 8 bases and J by 2 bases, with 13 bases left in between. The CDR3 here is CASSIPAAYEQYF. The CDR3 DNA reads TGTGCCAGCTCCATTCCAGCCGCCTACGAGCAGTACTTC.